The rows below give T cell receptor beta chains drawn from one sample of a study of T cell responses to AZD1222 COVID-19 vaccine. Profiled with immunoSEQ multiplex PCR; TCRdb holds only in-frame clones, not every one. The data contain about 110,000 clones, 80% to 95% of them singletons. Material: peripheral blood, obtained 28 days after the second AZD1222 dose. The receptors here all came from an adult who received the AZD1222 COVID-19 vaccine. The CDR3 runs from the conserved cysteine through the conserved F or W. D genes are given only for firm matches. Clone size is not always given. Where it is, it says once, few, many or a class for expanded clones.

J	size	V	D	CDR3	DNA
TRBJ2-2	-	TRBV4-1	-	CASSQVGIVRELFF	TGCGCCAGCAGCCAAGTAGGGATTGTGCGGGAGCTGTTTTTT
TRBJ1-3	-	TRBV3-1/TRBV3-2	-	CASSQGYANTIYF	TGTGCCAGCAGCCAAGGCTATGCGAACACCATATATTTT
TRBJ2-2	once	TRBV11-2	-	CASSLVRTPNTGELFF	TGTGCCAGCAGCTTAGTTAGGACACCGAACACCGGGGAGCTGTTTTTT
TRBJ1-5	-	TRBV7-2	TRBD1	CASSARGGNQPQHF	TGTGCCAGCAGTGCCAGGGGGGGCAATCAGCCCCAGCATTTT
TRBJ2-1	-	TRBV24-1	TRBD1	CATSDLRQGREQFF	TGTGCCACCAGTGATTTGAGACAGGGGAGGGAGCAGTTCTTC
TRBJ2-7	-	TRBV2	-	CADALSPYEQYF	TGTGCCGATGCTCTGTCGCCCTACGAGCAGTACTTC
TRBJ2-7	-	TRBV5-8	-	CASSSPRDNSYEQYF	TGTGCCAGCAGCTCACCCAGGGACAACTCCTACGAGCAGTACTTC
TRBJ2-5	-	TRBV7-2	-	CASSWLVAVGTTKKTQYF	TGTGCCAGCAGCTGGTTAGTGGCTGTCGGGACCACCAAGAAGACCCAGTACTTC
TRBJ1-2	-	TRBV4-3	-	CASSQELKGRGHYGYTF	TGCGCCAGCAGCCAAGAGCTGAAAGGGAGAGGGCACTATGGCTACACCTTC
TRBJ1-1	-	TRBV2	-	CASPRGAEAFF	TGTGCCAGCCCGCGGGGGGCTGAAGCTTTCTTT
TRBJ1-3	-	TRBV7-9	-	CASSLDRGTIYF	TGTGCCAGCAGCTTGGACAGAGGCACCATATATTTT
TRBJ2-1	-	TRBV7-7	TRBD1	CASSPGQGIYNEQFF	TGTGCTAGCAGCCCGGGACAGGGAATATACAATGAGCAGTTCTTC